The 22 T cell receptor beta chains below come from one sample, sequenced in a study of T cell responses to AZD1222 COVID-19 vaccine listed by TCRdb under 2021. The library was generated by the immunoSEQ multiplex PCR assay. TCRdb took this table from immuneACCESS and kept in-frame rearrangements with V and J called. Such tables lack part of the clones; where checked against another copy, unresolved V genes explain under half of the gap, and the rest is unexplained. In this sample the table shows tens of thousands of clones, roughly nine tenths of which occur a single time. About 2.2% of the sample rests with the top ten. The sample's time point label is to be understood as: baseline before first vaccination. The starting material was peripheral blood, obtained on day 0 of AZD1222 vaccination. Source of these receptors: an adult in good health.

CDR3 bases: TGTGCCAGCAGCCAAACAGGGGATGGCTACACCTTC. Residues: CASSQTGDGYTF. The chain combines TRBV3-1 (or the pseudogene TRBV3-2) with TRBJ1-2; TRBD1 agrees at 7 bases. Germline lookup yields CDR1 LGHDT and CDR2 YNNKEL (reference sequence). V trimming: 2 bases; J trimming: 6 bases; junction bases outside the gene matches: 0. There are 12 residues in the CDR3.

The chain combines TRBV5-1 with TRBJ2-7; D is unclear. The CDR3 length is 15 residues. Germline V lookup: CDR1 SGHRS, CDR2 YFSETQ. Trimming shortened V by 2 bases and J by 0 bases, and 12 bases separated the two germline ends. CDR3 loop: CASSLTVLSSYEQYF. DNA for the CDR3: TGCGCCAGCAGCTTAACAGTTTTAAGCTCCTACGAGCAGTACTTC.

The rearrangement uses TRBV20-1 and TRBJ1-2; 7 nucleotides match TRBD1. V lost 3 bases and J lost 5; bases outside the gene matches: 6. In germline, CDR1 is DFQATT, CDR2 SNEGSKA (reference sequence). The CDR3 is 13 residues long. The chain's CDR3 is CSASTGTDYGYTF. CDR3 nucleotides: TGCAGTGCTAGTACCGGGACAGATTATGGCTACACCTTC.

The chain combines TRBV7-9 with TRBJ2-3, with D unresolved. This CDR3 is built from 14 residues. Looked up from germline, CDR1 is SEHNR and CDR2 is FQNEAQ (reference sequence). Trimming took 6 bases from V and 6 from J, leaving 16 bases between them. CDR3 in amino acids: CASSRPRGRDTQYF. The CDR3 DNA is TGTGCCAGCAGTCGTCCCCGCGGCCGGGATACGCAGTATTTT.

This clone was recorded only once. This chain's CDR3 is CASSSQGRANYGYTF. Here the CDR3 DNA reads TGTGCCAGCAGTTCTCAGGGTCGCGCTAACTATGGCTACACCTTC. This chain links TRBV28 with TRBJ1-2; possible D gene TRBD1, 5 bases. Germline V gene lookup returns CDR1 MDHEN and CDR2 SYDVKM. The CDR3 is made up of 15 amino acids. V lost 4 bases to trimming and J lost 0 bases, with 12 bases between them.

The V and J genes are TRBV29-1 and TRBJ1-1; TRBD1 might be the D (5 bases). The ends were cut back, 4 bases at V and 8 bases at J, with 14 bases in the middle. This CDR3 is 12 amino acids long. Looked up from germline, CDR1 is SQVTM and CDR2 is ANQGSEA. The CDR3 DNA follows: TGCAGCGTTGCCCAGAGGGGCGCGGAAGCTTTCTTT. Residues: CSVAQRGAEAFF.

The chain is built from TRBV19 and TRBJ2-7; 10 bases are shared with TRBD1. The CDR3 is 14 amino acids. Germline V CDR1 and CDR2: LNHDA, SQIVND (reference sequence). V shed 5 bases and J 6 bases; nucleotides not matched to a gene: 7. The CDR3 protein is CASSGRDRGFEQYF. The CDR3 DNA sequence: TGTGCCAGTAGTGGCCGGGACAGGGGTTTCGAGCAGTACTTC.

The chain has TRBV6-5 and TRBJ2-5; D ambiguous. Germline lookup yields CDR1 MNHEY and CDR2 SVGAGI. This CDR3 region has 15 residues. The V end lost 6 bases, the J end lost 2 bases, and 16 bases lay between the germline ends. CDR3 residues: CASRRSEVRQETQYF. The CDR3 DNA follows: TGTGCCAGCAGGCGTTCTGAGGTTCGTCAAGAGACCCAGTACTTC.

The rearrangement uses TRBV19 and TRBJ2-1; TRBD1 aligns across 12 bases. V lost 6 bases, J lost 8 bases, and 35 bases stayed unmatched. The CDR3 is made up of 24 amino acids. Germline V CDR1 and CDR2: LNHDA, SQIVND (reference sequence). The CDR3 spells CASRGQGAPLRASGRGGEMHEQFF. The CDR3 bases are TGTGCCAGTAGGGGACAGGGGGCGCCTTTAAGGGCTAGCGGGAGAGGTGGGGAGATGCATGAGCAGTTCTTC.

The rearrangement uses TRBV14 and TRBJ2-7; 7 bases fit TRBD1. Germline values: CDR1 SGHDN, CDR2 FVKESK. The CDR3 runs 14 residues. V lost 3 bases and J lost 4; bases outside the gene matches: 6. The CDR3, as DNA: TGTGCCAGCAGCCACACGGCAGGGGGTTACGAGCAGTACTTC. Translating gives CASSHTAGGYEQYF.

The J gene is TRBJ2-1, the V gene TRBV9; 10 bases agree with TRBD2. The length of the CDR3 is 16 residues. The germline V gene encodes CDR1 SGDLS and CDR2 YYNGEE. Trimming removed 0 bases from V and 7 bases from J; junction bases left unmatched: 7. This CDR3 is CASSVGGGTSVNEQFF. The CDR3 DNA follows: TGTGCCAGCAGCGTAGGCGGCGGGACTAGCGTAAATGAGCAGTTCTTC.

The chain joins TRBV19 to TRBJ1-2, with D possibly TRBD1 on 6 matching bases. Trimming took off 5 bases at V and 6 bases at J, with 13 bases between the two ends. This CDR3 region has 13 residues. Per the germline V gene, CDR1 is LNHDA and CDR2 is SQIVND (reference sequence). CDR3 in amino acids: CASSVNQGHGYTF. CDR3 bases: TGTGCCAGTAGTGTCAACCAGGGGCATGGCTACACCTTC.

The J gene is TRBJ2-1, the V gene TRBV5-1; TRBD1 agrees at 8 bases. V shed 1 base, J shed 8 bases, and the junction held 5 bases outside the gene matches. Germline CDR1 SGHRS, CDR2 YFSETQ. The CDR3 is 14 residues long. The DNA of the CDR3 is TGCGCCAGCAGCTTGCAGCAGGGGGCCCATGAGCAGTTCTTC. Its translation is CASSLQQGAHEQFF.

The J gene is TRBJ1-1, the V gene TRBV18; 8 bases agree with TRBD1. The CDR3 covers 15 residues. Looked up from germline, CDR1 is KGHSH and CDR2 is LQKENI. The trim removed 3 bases at V and 11 bases at J, leaving 14 bases unmatched. CDR3 DNA: TGTGCCAGCTCACCGACGGAGGAACAGGGGGTGTCGGCTTTCTTT. Residues: CASSPTEEQGVSAFF.

This clone was observed a few times. The rearrangement joins TRBV5-5 to TRBJ2-2; TRBD2 might be the D (6 bases). Germline CDR1 reads SGHKS; CDR2 reads YYEKEE (reference sequence). V lost 4 bases and J 2 bases, leaving 24 bases between the germline ends. The CDR3 loop spans 19 amino acids. The CDR3 here is CASSPTRELMRSNTGELFF. The CDR3 nucleotides are TGTGCCAGCAGCCCCACTCGGGAGCTGATGCGCTCAAACACCGGGGAGCTGTTTTTT.

This clone was found once. The chain has TRBV19 and TRBJ2-7; the match to TRBD1 covers 7 bases. V lost 5 bases to trimming and J lost 2 bases; unmatched junction nucleotides: 9. Per the germline V gene, CDR1 is LNHDA and CDR2 is SQIVND (reference sequence). The CDR3 has 15 residues. In DNA, the CDR3 is TGTGCCAGTAGTGAGGTCGGGGACAGTCCCTACGAGCAGTACTTC. Its translation is CASSEVGDSPYEQYF.

The rearrangement uses TRBV12-3 or TRBV12-4 and TRBJ2-1; 8 bases fit TRBD2. V gave up 11 bases and J gave up 6 bases; unmatched junction bases: 6. This CDR3 region has 12 residues. CDR3 sequence: CASGGLSNEQFF. The CDR3 region has the DNA TGTGCCTCGGGAGGGTTGTCCAATGAGCAGTTCTTC.

This clone was detected only once. This sequence joins TRBV9 and TRBJ1-5, with 9 bases aligning to TRBD1. This CDR3 comprises 14 residues. After removal of 4 bases from V and 6 bases from J, the junction contained 5 bases not matched to a gene. CDR1 and CDR2 from the germline V gene are SGDLS and YYNGEE. CDR3 coding DNA: TGTGCCAGCAGCCCGGACAGGGGCGGTCAGCCCCAGCATTTT. Protein product: CASSPDRGGQPQHF. The variable domain in full, with the rest retrieved from reference TRBV9 and TRBJ1-5, is DSGVTQTPKHLITATGQRVTLRCSPRSGDLSVYWYQQSLDQGLQFLIQYYNGEERAKGNILERFSAQQFPDLHSELNLSSLELGDSALYFCASSPDRGGQPQHFGDGTRLSIL.

The chain uses TRBV5-1 and TRBJ1-1; 7 nucleotides agree with TRBD1. V was pared by 2 bases and J by 1 base, with 5 bases of the junction left unmatched. CDR1 and CDR2 from the germline V gene are SGHRS and YFSETQ. There are 15 residues in the CDR3. In DNA, the CDR3 is TGCGCCAGCAGCTTACGGGACAGATCGAACACTGAAGCTTTCTTT. Translation gives CASSLRDRSNTEAFF.

Here the CDR3 DNA reads TGTGCCAGCAGTCCCGACAGGGGAGATCGAGATACGCAGTATTTT. Translation gives CASSPDRGDRDTQYF. This chain joins TRBV6-6 and TRBJ2-3, with TRBD1 matching over 8 bases. The CDR3 covers 15 residues. Trimming took 5 bases from V and 5 from J; bases not matched to a gene: 9. Germline V gene sequence: CDR1 MNHNY, CDR2 SVGAGI (reference sequence).

The chain links TRBV11-2 to TRBJ1-6, with D hard to call. V lost 2 bases and J lost 5, with 7 bases in between. This CDR3 has 14 residues. CDR1 is SGHAT, CDR2 FQNNGV, per germline. CDR3 loop: CASSLRRNNSPLHF. Here the CDR3 DNA reads TGTGCCAGCAGCTTAAGGCGGAATAATTCACCCCTCCACTTT.

This clone was seen a handful of times. CDR3 sequence reads: CASKDRDKNIQYF. CDR3 bases: TGTGCCAGCAAAGACAGGGACAAAAACATTCAGTACTTC. This rearrangement joins TRBV2 to TRBJ2-4; 7 nucleotides line up with TRBD1. CDR1 SNHLY and CDR2 FYNNEI come from the germline V gene. This CDR3 spans 13 amino acids. Trimming took 7 bases from V and 3 from J; bases not matched to a gene: 3.